The clone carrying this T cell receptor beta chain occurred a few times. This sample is drawn from a study of T-cell memory formation after mild COVID-19. 5'RACE with constant-segment primers built TCRalpha and TCRbeta cDNA libraries with UMIs. MiXCR was run by TCRdb on the 5' RACE reads, yielding one entry per CDR3 protein. The sample has around 420,000 distinct CDR3 sequences, roughly 24% seen once; the top ten hold 7.5% to 10%. The germline V gene encodes CDR1 SGHAT and CDR2 FQNNGV. Trimming stripped 8 bases from V and 8 bases from J, with 18 bases between. The CDR3 runs 13 residues. The sequenced sample was PBMCs or a T cell subset sorted from them (not recorded which). The source is an adult woman who had mild COVID-19 (a few samples of this study predate the infection). Cell type and time point are not known. The chain uses TRBV11-2 and TRBJ1-1; D ambiguous. CDR3 residues: CASLKPGGWEAFF. The CDR3, as DNA: TGTGCCAGCCTTAAACCCGGCGGGTGGGAAGCTTTCTTT.